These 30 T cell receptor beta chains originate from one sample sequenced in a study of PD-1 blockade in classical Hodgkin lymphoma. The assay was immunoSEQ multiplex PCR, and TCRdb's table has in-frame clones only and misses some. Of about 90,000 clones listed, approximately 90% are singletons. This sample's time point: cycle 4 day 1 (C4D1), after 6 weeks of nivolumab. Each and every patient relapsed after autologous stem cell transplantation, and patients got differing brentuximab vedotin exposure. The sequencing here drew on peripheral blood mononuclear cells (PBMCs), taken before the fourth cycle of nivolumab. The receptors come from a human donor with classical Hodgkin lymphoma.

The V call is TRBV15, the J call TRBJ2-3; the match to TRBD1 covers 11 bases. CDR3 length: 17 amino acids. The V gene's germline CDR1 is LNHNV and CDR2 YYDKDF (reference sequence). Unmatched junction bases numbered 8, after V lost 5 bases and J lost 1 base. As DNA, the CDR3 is TGTGCCACCAGCCCACGGCGGACAGGGGGCCGCACAGATACGCAGTATTTT. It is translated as CATSPRRTGGRTDTQYF.

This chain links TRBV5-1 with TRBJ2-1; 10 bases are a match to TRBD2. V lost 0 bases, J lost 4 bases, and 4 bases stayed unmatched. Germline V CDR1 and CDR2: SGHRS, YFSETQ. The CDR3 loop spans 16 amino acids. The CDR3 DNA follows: TGCGCCAGCAGCTTGGAGGCTAGCGGGGGATACAATGAGCAGTTCTTC. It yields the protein CASSLEASGGYNEQFF.

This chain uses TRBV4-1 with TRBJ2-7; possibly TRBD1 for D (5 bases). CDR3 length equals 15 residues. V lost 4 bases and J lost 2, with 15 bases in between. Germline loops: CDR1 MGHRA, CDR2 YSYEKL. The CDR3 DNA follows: TGCGCCAGCAGCCGGGGTACAGGAACCACCTACGAGCAGTACTTC. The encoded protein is CASSRGTGTTYEQYF.

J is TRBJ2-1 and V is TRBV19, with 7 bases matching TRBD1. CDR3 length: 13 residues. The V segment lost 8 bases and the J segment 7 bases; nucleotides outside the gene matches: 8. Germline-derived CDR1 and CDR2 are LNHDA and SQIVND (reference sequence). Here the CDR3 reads CASQSGGLNEQFF. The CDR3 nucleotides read TGTGCCAGTCAGTCAGGGGGTCTAAATGAGCAGTTCTTC.

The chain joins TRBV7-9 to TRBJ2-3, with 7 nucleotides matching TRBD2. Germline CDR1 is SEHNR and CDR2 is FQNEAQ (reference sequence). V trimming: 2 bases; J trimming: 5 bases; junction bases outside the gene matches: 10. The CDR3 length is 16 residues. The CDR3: CASSLRTSPMGDTQYF. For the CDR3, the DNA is TGTGCCAGCAGCTTAAGGACTAGTCCGATGGGAGATACGCAGTATTTT.

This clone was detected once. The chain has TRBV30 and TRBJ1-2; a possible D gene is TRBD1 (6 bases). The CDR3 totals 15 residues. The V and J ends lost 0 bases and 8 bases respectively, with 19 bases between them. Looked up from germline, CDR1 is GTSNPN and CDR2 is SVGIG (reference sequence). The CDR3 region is CAWSVLLLGARGYTF. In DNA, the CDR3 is TGTGCCTGGAGTGTATTGTTGCTGGGGGCGCGGGGCTACACCTTC.

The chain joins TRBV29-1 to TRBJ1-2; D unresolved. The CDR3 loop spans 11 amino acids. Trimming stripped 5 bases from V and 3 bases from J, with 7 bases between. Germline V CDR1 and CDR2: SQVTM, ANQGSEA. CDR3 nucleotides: TGCAGCGTTCGCCAAGACTATGGCTACACCTTC. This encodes CSVRQDYGYTF.

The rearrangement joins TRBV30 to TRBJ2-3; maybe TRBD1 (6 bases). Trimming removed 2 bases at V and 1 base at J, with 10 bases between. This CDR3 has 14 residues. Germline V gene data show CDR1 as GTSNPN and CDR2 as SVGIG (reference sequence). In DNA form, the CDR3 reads TGTGCCTGGAGTCCGGACAGCCGCACAGATACGCAGTATTTT. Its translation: CAWSPDSRTDTQYF. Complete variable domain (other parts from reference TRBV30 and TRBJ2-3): SQTIHQWPATLVQPVGSPLSLECTVEGTSNPNLYWYRQAAGRGLQLLFYSVGIGQISSEVPQNLSASRPQDRQFILSSKKLLLSDSGFYLCAWSPDSRTDTQYFGPGTRLTVL.

CDR3: CASSQTGTPNTEAFF. DNA of the CDR3: TGCGCCAGCAGCCAGACCGGGACACCTAACACTGAAGCTTTCTTT. The gene calls are TRBV4-1 and TRBJ1-1; D perhaps matches TRBD1 (6 bases). The V gene's germline CDR1 is MGHRA and CDR2 YSYEKL. Between the trimmed V and J ends, which lost 3 bases and 2 bases, there was a span of 13 bases. The CDR3 covers 15 residues.

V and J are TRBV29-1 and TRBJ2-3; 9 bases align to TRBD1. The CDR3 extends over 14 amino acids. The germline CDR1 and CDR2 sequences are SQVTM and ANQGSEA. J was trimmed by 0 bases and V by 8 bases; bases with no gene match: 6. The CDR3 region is CSFRDRASTDTQYF. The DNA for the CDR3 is TGCAGCTTTCGGGACAGGGCTAGCACAGATACGCAGTATTTT.

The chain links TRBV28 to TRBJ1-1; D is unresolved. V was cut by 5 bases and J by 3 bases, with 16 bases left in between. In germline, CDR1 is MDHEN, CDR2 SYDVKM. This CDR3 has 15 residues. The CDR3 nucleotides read TGTGCCAGCAGTCGACTCAACAGAATGTACACTGAAGCTTTCTTT. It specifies CASSRLNRMYTEAFF.

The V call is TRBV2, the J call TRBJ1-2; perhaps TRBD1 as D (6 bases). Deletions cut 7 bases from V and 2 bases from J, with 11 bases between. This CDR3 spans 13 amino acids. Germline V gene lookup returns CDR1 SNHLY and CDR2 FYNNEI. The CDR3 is CASNQDRNYGYTF. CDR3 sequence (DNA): TGTGCCAGCAACCAGGACAGAAACTATGGCTACACCTTC. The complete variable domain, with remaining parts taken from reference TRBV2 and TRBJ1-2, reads EPEVTQTPSHQVTQMGQEVILRCVPISNHLYFYWYRQILGQKVEFLVSFYNNEISEKSEIFDDQFSVERPDGSNFTLKIRSTKLEDSAMYFCASNQDRNYGYTFGSGTRLTVV.

CDR3 DNA: TGTGCCAGCAGCCAAGAGGTAGGGAGCAATCAGCCCCAGCATTTT. Encoded protein: CASSQEVGSNQPQHF. J is TRBJ1-5 and V is TRBV4-2; D is ambiguous. This CDR3 is 15 amino acids long. With 0 bases removed from V and 1 base from J, the gap between germline ends came to 7 bases. Germline V gene sequence: CDR1 LGHNA, CDR2 YNFKEQ.

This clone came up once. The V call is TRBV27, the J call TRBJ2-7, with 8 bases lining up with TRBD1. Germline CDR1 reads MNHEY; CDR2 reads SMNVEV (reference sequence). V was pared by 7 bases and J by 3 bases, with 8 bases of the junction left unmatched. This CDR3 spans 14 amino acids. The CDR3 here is CASMGTGLHYEQYF. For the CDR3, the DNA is TGTGCCAGCATGGGGACAGGACTTCACTACGAGCAGTACTTC.

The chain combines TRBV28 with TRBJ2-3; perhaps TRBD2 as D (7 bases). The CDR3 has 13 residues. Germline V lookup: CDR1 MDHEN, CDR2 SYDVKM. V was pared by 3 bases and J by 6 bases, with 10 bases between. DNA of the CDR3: TGTGCCAGCAGTTTGAGGGGGGGCGATACGCAGTATTTT. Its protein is CASSLRGGDTQYF.

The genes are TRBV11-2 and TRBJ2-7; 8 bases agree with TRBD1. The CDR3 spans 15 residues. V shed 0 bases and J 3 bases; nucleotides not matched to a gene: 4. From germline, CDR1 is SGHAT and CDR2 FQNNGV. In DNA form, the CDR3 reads TGTGCCAGCAGCTTAGATCTAGGACAGGGCTACGAGCAGTACTTC. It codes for CASSLDLGQGYEQYF.

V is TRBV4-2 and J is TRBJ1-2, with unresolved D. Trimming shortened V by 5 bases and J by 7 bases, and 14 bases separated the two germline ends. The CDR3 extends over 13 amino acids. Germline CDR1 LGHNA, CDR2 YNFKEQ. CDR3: CASSLRAVGGYTF. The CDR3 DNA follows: TGTGCCAGCAGCTTGCGAGCCGTGGGTGGCTACACCTTC.

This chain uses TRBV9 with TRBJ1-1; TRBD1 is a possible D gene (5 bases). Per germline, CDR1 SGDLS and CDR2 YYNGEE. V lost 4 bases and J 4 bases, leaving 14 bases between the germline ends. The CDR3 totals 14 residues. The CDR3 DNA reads TGTGCCAGCAGCCCTGGAGGAGGGGTCACTGAAGCTTTCTTT. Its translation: CASSPGGGVTEAFF. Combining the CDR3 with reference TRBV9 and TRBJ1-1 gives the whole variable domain DSGVTQTPKHLITATGQRVTLRCSPRSGDLSVYWYQQSLDQGLQFLIQYYNGEERAKGNILERFSAQQFPDLHSELNLSSLELGDSALYFCASSPGGGVTEAFFGQGTRLTVV.

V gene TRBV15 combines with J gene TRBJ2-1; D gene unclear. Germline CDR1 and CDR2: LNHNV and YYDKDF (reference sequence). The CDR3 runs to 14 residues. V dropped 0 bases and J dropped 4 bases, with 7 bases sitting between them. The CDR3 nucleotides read TGTGCCACCAGCAGAGATCCGGAGTACAATGAGCAGTTCTTC. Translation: CATSRDPEYNEQFF.

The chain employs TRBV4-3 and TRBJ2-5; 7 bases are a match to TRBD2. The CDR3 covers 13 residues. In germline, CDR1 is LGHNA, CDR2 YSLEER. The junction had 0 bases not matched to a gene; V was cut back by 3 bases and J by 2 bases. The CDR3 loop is CASSQRGQETQYF. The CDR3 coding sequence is TGCGCCAGCAGCCAGCGGGGGCAAGAGACCCAGTACTTC.

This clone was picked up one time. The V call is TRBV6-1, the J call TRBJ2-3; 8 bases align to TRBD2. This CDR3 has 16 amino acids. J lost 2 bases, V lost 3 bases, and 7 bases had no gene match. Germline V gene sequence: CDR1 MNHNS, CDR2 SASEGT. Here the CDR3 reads CASSDPRGGLTDTQYF. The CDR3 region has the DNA TGTGCCAGCAGTGATCCCCGGGGGGGACTCACAGATACGCAGTATTTT.

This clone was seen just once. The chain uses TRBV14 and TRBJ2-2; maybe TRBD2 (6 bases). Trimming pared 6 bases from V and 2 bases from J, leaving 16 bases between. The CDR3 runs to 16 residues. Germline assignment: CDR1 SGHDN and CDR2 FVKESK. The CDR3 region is CASRDAGLPNTGELFF. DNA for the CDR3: TGTGCCAGCAGAGATGCGGGACTCCCCAACACCGGGGAGCTGTTTTTT. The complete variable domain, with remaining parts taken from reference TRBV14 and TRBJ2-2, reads EAGVTQFPSHSVIEKGQTVTLRCDPISGHDNLYWYRRVMGKEIKFLLHFVKESKQDESGMPNNRFLAERTGGTYSTLKVQPAELEDSGVYFCASRDAGLPNTGELFFGEGSRLTVL.

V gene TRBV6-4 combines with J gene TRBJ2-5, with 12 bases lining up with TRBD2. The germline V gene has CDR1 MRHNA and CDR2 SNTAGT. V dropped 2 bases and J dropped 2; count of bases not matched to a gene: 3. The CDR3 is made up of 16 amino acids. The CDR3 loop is CASSDTGTSGQETQYF. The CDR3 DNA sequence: TGTGCCAGCAGTGACACCGGGACTAGCGGGCAAGAGACCCAGTACTTC.

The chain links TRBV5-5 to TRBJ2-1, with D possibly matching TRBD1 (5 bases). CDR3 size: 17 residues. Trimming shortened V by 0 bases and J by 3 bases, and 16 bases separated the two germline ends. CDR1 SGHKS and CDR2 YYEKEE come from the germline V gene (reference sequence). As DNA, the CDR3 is TGTGCCAGCAGCTTGGCGTTCGTGGGTACAGGCTACAATGAGCAGTTCTTC. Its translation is CASSLAFVGTGYNEQFF.

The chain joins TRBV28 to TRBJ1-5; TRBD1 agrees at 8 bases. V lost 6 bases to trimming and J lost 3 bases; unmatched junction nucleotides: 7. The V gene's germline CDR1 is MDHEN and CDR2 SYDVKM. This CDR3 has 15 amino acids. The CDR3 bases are TGTGCCAGCAGCACGGGGACAGGAAACAATCAGCCCCAGCATTTT. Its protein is CASSTGTGNNQPQHF.

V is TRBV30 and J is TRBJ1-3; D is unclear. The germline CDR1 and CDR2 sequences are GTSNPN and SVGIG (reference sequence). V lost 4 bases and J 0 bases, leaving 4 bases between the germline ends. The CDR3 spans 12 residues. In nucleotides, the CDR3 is TGTGCCTGGACAAGCTCTGGAAACACCATATATTTT. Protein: CAWTSSGNTIYF.

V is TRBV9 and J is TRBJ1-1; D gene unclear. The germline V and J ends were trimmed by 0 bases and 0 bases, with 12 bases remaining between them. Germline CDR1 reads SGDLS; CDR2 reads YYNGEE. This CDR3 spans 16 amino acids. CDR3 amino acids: CASSVGNAIMNTEAFF. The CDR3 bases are TGTGCCAGCAGCGTAGGAAATGCAATTATGAACACTGAAGCTTTCTTT.

CDR3 amino acids: CAWSVRGDLSSYNSPLHF. The CDR3 DNA reads as TGTGCCTGGAGTGTACGCGGTGATCTGAGCTCCTATAATTCACCCCTCCACTTT. The chain is built from TRBV30 and TRBJ1-6; D is undetermined. The V and J ends lost 0 bases and 0 bases respectively, with 15 bases between them. Germline loops: CDR1 GTSNPN, CDR2 SVGIG (reference sequence). This CDR3 contains 18 residues.

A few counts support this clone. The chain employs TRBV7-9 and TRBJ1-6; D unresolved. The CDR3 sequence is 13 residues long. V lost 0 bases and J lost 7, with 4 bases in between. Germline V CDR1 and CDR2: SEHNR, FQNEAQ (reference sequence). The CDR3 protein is CASSLASNSPLHF. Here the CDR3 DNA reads TGTGCCAGCAGCTTAGCTTCAAATTCACCCCTCCACTTT.

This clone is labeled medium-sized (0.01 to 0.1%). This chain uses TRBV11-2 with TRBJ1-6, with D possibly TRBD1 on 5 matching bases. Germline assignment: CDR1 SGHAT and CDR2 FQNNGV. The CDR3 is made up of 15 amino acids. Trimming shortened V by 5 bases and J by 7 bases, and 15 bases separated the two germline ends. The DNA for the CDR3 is TGTGCCAGCAGCATAGCCCGGGGACCGAATTCACCCCTCCACTTT. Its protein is CASSIARGPNSPLHF.